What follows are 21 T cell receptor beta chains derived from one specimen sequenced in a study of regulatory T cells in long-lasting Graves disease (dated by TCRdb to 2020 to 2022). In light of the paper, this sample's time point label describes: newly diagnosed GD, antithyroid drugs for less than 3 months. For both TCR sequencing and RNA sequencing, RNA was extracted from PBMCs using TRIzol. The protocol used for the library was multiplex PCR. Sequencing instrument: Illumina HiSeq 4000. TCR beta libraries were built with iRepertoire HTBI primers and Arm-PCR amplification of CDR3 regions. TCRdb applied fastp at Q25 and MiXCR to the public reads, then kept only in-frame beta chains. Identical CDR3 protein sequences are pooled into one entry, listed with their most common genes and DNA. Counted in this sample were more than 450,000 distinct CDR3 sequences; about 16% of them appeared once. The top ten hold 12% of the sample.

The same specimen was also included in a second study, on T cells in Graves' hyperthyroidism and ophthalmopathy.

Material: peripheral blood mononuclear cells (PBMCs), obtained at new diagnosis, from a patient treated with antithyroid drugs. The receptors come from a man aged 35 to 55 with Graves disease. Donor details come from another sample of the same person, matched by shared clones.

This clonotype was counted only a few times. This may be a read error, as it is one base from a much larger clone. Here the CDR3 reads CASSQEPELNEQYF. For the CDR3, the DNA is TGTGCCAGCAGCCAAGAGCCGGAGCTCAACGAGCAGTACTTC. V usage is TRBV3-1 and J usage is TRBJ2-7; D unclear. Germline CDR1 LGHDT, CDR2 YNNKEL (reference sequence). This CDR3 spans 14 amino acids. The V gene lost 0 bases and the J gene lost 5 bases, with 11 bases spanning the gap.

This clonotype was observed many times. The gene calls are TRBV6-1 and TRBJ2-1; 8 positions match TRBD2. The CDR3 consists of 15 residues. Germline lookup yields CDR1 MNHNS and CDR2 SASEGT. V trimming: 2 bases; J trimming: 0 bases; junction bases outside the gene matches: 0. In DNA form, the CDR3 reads TGTGCCAGCAGTGAACTAGCGGGCTCCTACAATGAGCAGTTCTTC. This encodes CASSELAGSYNEQFF.

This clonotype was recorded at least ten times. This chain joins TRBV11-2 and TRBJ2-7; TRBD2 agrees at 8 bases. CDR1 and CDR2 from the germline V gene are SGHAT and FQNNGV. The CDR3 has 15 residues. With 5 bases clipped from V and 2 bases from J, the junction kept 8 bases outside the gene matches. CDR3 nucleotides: TGTGCCAGCAGCCGGGAGGGCAGGCCACCCTACGAGCAGTACTTC. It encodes CASSREGRPPYEQYF. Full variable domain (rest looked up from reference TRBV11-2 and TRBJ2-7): EAGVAQSPRYKIIEKRQSVAFWCNPISGHATLYWYQQILGQGPKLLIQFQNNGVVDDSQLPKDRFSAERLKGVDSTLKIQPAKLEDSAVYLCASSREGRPPYEQYFGPGTRLTVT.

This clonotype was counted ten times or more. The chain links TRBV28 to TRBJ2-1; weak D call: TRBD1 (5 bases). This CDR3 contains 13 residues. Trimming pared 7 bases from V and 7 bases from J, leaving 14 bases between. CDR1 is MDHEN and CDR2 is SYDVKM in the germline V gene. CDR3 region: CASTQGGSNEQFF. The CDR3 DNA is TGTGCCAGCACCCAGGGTGGAAGTAATGAGCAGTTCTTC. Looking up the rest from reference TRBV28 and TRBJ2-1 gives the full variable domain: DVKVTQSSRYLVKRTGEKVFLECVQDMDHENMFWYRQDPGLGLRLIYFSYDVKMKEKGDIPEGYSVSREKKERFSLILESASTNQTSMYLCASTQGGSNEQFFGPGTRLTVL.

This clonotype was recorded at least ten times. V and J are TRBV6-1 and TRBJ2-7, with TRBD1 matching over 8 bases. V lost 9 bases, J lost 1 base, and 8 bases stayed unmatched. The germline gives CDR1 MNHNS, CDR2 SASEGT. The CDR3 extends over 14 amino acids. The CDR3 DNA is TGTGCCAGTTATCGACAGGGGCTTTCCTACGAGCAGTACTTC. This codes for CASYRQGLSYEQYF.

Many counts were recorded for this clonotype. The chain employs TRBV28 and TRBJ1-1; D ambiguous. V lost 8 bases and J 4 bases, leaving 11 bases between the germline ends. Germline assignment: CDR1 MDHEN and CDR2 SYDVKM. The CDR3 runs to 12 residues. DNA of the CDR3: TGTGCCAGCCGTTCAGGTAGCACTGAAGCTTTCTTT. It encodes CASRSGSTEAFF.

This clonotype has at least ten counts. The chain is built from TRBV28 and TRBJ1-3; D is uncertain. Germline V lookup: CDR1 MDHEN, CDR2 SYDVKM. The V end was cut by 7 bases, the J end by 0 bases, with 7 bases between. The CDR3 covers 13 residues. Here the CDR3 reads CASNRLSGNTIYF. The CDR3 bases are TGTGCCAGCAATCGTCTCTCTGGAAACACCATATATTTT.

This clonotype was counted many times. The CDR3 region has the DNA TGTGCCAGCAGTCCGGCGGGAGCGGGAGGTTCTTTGGCGTACTTC. It yields the protein CASSPAGAGGSLAYF. This chain uses TRBV28 with TRBJ2-7, with 9 bases aligning to TRBD2. The germline V gene has CDR1 MDHEN and CDR2 SYDVKM. The CDR3 totals 15 residues. V lost 5 bases and J lost 12; bases outside the gene matches: 17.

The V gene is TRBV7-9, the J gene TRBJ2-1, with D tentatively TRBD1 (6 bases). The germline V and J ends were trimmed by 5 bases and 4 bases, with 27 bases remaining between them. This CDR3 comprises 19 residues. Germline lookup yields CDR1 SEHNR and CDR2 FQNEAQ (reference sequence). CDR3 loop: CASSPPGLAGPGEYNEQFF. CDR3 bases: TGTGCCAGCAGCCCCCCGGGTTTGGCAGGGCCAGGGGAATACAATGAGCAGTTCTTC.

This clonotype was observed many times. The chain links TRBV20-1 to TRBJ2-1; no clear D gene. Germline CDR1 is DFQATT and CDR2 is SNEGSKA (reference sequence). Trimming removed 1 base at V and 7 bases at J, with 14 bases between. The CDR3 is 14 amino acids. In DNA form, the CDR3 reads TGCAGTGCTAGAGTCGGGTCTGAGTTGAATGAGCAGTTCTTC. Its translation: CSARVGSELNEQFF.

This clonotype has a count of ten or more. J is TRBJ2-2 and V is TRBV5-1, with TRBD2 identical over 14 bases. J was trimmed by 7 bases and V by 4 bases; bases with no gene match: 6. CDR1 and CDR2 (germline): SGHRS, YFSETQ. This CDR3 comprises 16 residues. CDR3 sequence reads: CASSTGLAGAVGELFF. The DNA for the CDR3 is TGCGCCAGCAGCACGGGACTAGCGGGAGCGGTCGGGGAGCTGTTTTTT.

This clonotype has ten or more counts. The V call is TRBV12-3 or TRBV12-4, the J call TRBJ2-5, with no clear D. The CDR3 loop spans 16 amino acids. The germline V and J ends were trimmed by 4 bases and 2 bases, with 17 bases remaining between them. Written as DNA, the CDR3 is TGTGCCAGCAGTTCCCAAACCGACATCCAGCAAGAGACCCAGTACTTC. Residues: CASSSQTDIQQETQYF.

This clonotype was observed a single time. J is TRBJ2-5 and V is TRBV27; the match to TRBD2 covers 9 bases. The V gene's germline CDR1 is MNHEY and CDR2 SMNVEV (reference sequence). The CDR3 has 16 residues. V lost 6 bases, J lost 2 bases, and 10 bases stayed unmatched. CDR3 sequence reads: CASRLLAGRGQETQYF. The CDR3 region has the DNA TGTGCCAGCAGACTTCTAGCGGGAAGGGGACAAGAGACCCAGTACTTC.

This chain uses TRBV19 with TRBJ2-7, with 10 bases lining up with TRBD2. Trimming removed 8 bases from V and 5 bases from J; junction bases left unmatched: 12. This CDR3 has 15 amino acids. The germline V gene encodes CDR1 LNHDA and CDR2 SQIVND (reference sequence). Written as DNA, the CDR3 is TGTGCCAGTGGTACTAGAACTAGCGGGATGGACGAGCAGTACTTC. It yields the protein CASGTRTSGMDEQYF.

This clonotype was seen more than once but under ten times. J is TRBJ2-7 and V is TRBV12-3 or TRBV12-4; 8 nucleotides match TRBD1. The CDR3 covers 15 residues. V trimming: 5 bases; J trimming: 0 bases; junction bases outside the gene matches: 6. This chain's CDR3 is CASSPWTGNSYEQYF. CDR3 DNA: TGTGCCAGCAGTCCCTGGACAGGGAACTCCTACGAGCAGTACTTC.

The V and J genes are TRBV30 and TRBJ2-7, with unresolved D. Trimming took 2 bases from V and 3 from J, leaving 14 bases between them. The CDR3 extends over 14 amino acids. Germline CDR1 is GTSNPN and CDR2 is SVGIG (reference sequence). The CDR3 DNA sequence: TGTGCCTGGAGTTTAGGTGGGGAAGTCTACGAGCAGTACTTC. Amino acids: CAWSLGGEVYEQYF. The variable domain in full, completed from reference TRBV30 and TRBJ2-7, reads SQTIHQWPATLVQPVGSPLSLECTVEGTSNPNLYWYRQAAGRGLQLLFYSVGIGQISSEVPQNLSASRPQDRQFILSSKKLLLSDSGFYLCAWSLGGEVYEQYFGPGTRLTVT.

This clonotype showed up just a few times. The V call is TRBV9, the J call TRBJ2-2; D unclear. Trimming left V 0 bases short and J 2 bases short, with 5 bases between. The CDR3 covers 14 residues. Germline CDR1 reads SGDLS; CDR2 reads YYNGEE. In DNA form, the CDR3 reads TGTGCCAGCAGCGTAGTCCCAAACACCGGGGAGCTGTTTTTT. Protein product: CASSVVPNTGELFF.

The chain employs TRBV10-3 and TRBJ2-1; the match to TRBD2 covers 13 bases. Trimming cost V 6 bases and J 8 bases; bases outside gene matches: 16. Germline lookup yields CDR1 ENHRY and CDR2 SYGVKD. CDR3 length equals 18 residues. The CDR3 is CAISGLAGEGWGTHEQFF. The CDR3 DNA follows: TGTGCCATCAGCGGACTAGCGGGAGAGGGATGGGGCACCCATGAGCAGTTCTTC.

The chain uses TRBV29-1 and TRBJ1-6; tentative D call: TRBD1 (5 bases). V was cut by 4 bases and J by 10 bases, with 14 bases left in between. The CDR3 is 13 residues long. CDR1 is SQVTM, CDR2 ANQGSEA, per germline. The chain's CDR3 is CSVGEGRYSPLHF. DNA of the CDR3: TGCAGCGTTGGGGAGGGGAGGTACTCACCCCTCCACTTT.

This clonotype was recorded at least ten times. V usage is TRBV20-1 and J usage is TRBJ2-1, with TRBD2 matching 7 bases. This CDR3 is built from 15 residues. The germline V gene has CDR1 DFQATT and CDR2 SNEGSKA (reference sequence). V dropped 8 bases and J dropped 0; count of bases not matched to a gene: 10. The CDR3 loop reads CSSGAGVFSYNEQFF. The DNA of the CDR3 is TGCAGTTCCGGGGCGGGAGTATTCTCCTACAATGAGCAGTTCTTC.

CDR3: CASSTYDSDSPLHF. CDR3 nucleotide sequence: TGCGCCAGCAGCACATATGACAGCGATTCACCCCTCCACTTT. The chain couples TRBV5-1 to TRBJ1-6; TRBD1 is a possible D gene (5 bases). CDR3 size: 14 residues. V lost 4 bases and J 8 bases, leaving 13 bases between the germline ends. CDR1 is SGHRS and CDR2 is YFSETQ in the germline V gene.